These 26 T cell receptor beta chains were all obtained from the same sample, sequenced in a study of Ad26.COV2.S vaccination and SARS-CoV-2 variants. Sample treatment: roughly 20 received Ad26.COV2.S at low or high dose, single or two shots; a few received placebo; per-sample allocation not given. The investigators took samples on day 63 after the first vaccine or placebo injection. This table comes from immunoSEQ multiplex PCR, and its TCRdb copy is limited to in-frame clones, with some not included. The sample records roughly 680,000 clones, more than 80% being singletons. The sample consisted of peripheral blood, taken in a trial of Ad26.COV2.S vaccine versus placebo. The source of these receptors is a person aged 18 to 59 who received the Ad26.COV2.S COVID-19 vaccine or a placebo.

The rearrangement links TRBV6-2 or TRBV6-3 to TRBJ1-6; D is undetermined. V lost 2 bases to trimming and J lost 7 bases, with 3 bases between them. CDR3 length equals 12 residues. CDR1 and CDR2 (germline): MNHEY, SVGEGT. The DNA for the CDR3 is TGTGCCAGCAGTTACCCCAATTCACCCCTCCACTTT. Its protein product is CASSYPNSPLHF.

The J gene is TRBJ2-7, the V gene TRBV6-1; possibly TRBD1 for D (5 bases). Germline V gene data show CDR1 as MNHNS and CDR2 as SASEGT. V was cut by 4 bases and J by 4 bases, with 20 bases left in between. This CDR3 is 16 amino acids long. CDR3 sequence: CASSGGPPGKEYEQYF. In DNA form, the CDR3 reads TGTGCCAGCAGTGGCGGTCCGCCAGGGAAGGAGTACGAGCAGTACTTC.

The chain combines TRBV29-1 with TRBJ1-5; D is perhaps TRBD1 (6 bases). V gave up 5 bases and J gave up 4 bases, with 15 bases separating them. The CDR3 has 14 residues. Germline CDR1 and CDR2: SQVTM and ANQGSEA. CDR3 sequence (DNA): TGCAGCGTTTCCCTTGGACAGTTTAATCAGCCCCAGCATTTT. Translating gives CSVSLGQFNQPQHF.

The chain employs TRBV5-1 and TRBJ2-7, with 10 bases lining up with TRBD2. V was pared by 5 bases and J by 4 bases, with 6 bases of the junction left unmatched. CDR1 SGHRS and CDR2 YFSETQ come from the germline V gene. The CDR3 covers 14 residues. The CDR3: CASSAASGSYEQYF. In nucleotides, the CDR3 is TGCGCCAGCAGTGCAGCTAGCGGGAGTTACGAGCAGTACTTC.

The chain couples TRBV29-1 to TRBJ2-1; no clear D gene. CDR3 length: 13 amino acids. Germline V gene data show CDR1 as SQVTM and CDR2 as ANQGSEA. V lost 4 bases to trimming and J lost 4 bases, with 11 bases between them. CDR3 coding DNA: TGCAGCGTTGGTGAACGGTTTTACAATGAGCAGTTCTTC. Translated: CSVGERFYNEQFF.

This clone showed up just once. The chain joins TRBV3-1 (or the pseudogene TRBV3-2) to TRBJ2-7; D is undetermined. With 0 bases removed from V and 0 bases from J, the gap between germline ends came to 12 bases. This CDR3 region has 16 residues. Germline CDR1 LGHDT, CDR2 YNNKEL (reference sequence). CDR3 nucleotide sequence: TGTGCCAGCAGCCAAGATCGGAGTCCCGGCTCCTACGAGCAGTACTTC. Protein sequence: CASSQDRSPGSYEQYF.

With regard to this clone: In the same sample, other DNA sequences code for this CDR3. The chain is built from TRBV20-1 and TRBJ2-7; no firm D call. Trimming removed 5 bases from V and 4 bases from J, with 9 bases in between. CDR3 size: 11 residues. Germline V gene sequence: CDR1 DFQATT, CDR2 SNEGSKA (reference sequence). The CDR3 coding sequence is TGCAGTGCTCGACTGGCATACGAGCAGTACTTC. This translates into CSARLAYEQYF.

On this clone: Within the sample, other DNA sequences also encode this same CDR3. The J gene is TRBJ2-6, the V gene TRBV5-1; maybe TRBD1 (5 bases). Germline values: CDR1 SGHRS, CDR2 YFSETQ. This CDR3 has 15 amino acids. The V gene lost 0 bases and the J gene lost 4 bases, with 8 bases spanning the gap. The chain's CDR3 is CASSLEGAGANVLTF. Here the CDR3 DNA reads TGCGCCAGCAGCTTGGAAGGGGCCGGGGCCAACGTCCTGACTTTC.

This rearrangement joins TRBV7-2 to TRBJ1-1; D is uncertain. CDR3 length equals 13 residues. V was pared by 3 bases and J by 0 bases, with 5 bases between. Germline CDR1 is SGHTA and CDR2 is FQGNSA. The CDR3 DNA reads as TGTGCCAGCAGCTTTAAGATGAACACTGAAGCTTTCTTT. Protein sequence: CASSFKMNTEAFF. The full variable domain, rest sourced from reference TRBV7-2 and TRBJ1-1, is GAGVSQSPSNKVTEKGKDVELRCDPISGHTALYWYRQSLGQGLEFLIYFQGNSAPDKSGLPSDRFSAERTGGSVSTLTIQRTQQEDSAVYLCASSFKMNTEAFFGQGTRLTVV.

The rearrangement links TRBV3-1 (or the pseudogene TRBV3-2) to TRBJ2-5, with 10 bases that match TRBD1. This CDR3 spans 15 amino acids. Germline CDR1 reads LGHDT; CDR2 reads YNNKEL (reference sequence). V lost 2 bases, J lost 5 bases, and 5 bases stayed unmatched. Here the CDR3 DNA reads TGTGCCAGCAGCCAATCGGGACAGGGGAGGGAGACCCAGTACTTC. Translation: CASSQSGQGRETQYF.

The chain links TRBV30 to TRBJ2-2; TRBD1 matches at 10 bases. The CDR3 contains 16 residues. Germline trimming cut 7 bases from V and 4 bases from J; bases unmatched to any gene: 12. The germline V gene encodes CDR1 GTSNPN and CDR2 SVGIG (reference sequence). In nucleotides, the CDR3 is TGTGCCTCAGACCCTGGGACAGGGGCGGGCACCGGGGAGCTGTTTTTT. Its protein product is CASDPGTGAGTGELFF.

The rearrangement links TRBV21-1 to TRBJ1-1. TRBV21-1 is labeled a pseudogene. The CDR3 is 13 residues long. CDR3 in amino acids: CASSKEGGTEAFF. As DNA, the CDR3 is TGTGCCAGCAGCAAAGAAGGCGGGACTGAAGCTTTCTTT.

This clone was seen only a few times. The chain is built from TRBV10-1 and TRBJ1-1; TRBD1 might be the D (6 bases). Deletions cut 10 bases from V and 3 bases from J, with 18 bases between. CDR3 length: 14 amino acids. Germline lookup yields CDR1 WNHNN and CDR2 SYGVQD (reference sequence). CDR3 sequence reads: CATGSVQGHTEAFF. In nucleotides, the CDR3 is TGCGCCACCGGTTCTGTGCAGGGGCACACTGAAGCTTTCTTT.

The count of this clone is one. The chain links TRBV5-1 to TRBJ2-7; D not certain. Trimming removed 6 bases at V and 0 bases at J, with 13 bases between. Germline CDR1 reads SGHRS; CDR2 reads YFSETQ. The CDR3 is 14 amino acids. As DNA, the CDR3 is TGCGCCAGCACCCTTGATGCCGCCTCCTACGAGCAGTACTTC. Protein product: CASTLDAASYEQYF.

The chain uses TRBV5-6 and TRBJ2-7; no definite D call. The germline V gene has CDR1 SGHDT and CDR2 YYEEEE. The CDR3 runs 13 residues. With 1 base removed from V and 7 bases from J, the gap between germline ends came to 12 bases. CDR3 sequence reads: CASSLTQVREQYF. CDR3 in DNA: TGTGCCAGCAGCTTGACTCAAGTGAGGGAGCAGTACTTC.

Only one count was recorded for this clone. CDR3 amino acids: CASSPRASSSGNTIYF. For the CDR3, the DNA is TGTGCCAGCAGCCCCAGGGCCTCGAGCTCTGGAAACACCATATATTTT. The chain carries TRBV7-9 and TRBJ1-3; perhaps TRBD1 as D (5 bases). V was clipped by 5 bases and J by 0 bases, with 14 bases between them. The CDR3 spans 16 residues. CDR1 is SEHNR, CDR2 FQNEAQ, per germline (reference sequence). The whole variable domain, filled in from reference TRBV7-9 and TRBJ1-3, reads DTGVSQNPRHKITKRGQNVTFRCDPISEHNRLYWYRQTLGQGPEFLTYFQNEAQLEKSRLLSDRFSAERPKGSFSTLEIQRTEQGDSAMYLCASSPRASSSGNTIYFGEGSWLTVV.

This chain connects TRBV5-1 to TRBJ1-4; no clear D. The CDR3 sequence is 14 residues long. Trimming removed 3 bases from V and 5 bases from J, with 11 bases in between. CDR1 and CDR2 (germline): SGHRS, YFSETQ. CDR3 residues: CASSSANYNEKLFF. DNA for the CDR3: TGCGCCAGCAGCTCCGCGAATTACAATGAAAAACTGTTTTTT. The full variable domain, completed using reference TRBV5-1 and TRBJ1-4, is KAGVTQTPRYLIKTRGQQVTLSCSPISGHRSVSWYQQTPGQGLQFLFEYFSETQRNKGNFPGRFSGRQFSNSRSEMNVSTLELGDSALYLCASSSANYNEKLFFGSGTQLSVL.

CDR3: CASSQVAFQAVTEAFF. CDR3 nucleotide sequence: TGTGCCAGCAGCCAAGTGGCTTTCCAGGCGGTCACTGAAGCTTTCTTT. The V gene is TRBV3-1 (or the pseudogene TRBV3-2), the J gene TRBJ1-1; D remains unclear. CDR1 and CDR2 (germline): LGHDT, YNNKEL (reference sequence). The CDR3 loop spans 16 amino acids. V was pared by 1 base and J by 4 bases, with 16 bases between.

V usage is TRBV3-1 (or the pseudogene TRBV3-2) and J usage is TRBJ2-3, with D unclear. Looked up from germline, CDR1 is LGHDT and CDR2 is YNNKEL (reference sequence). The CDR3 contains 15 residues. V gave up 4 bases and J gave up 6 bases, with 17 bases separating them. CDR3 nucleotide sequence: TGTGCCAGCAGCCCTACCTCAGGCGAGAGGGATACGCAGTATTTT. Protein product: CASSPTSGERDTQYF.

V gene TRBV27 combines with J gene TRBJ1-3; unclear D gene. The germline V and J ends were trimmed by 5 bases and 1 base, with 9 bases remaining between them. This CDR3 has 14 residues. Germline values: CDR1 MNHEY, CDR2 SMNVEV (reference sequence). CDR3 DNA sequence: TGTGCCAGCAGTACTCATGGGTCTGGAAACACCATATATTTT. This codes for CASSTHGSGNTIYF.

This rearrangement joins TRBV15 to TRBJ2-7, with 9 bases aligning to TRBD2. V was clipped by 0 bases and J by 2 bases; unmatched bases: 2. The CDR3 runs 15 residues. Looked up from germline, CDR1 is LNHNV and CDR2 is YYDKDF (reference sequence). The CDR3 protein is CATSRETSGAYEQYF. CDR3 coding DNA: TGTGCCACCAGCAGAGAGACTAGCGGAGCCTACGAGCAGTACTTC. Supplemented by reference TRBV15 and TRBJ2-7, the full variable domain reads DAMVIQNPRYQVTQFGKPVTLSCSQTLNHNVMYWYQQKSSQAPKLLFHYYDKDFNNEADTPDNFQSRRPNTSFCFLDIRSPGLGDTAMYLCATSRETSGAYEQYFGPGTRLTVT.

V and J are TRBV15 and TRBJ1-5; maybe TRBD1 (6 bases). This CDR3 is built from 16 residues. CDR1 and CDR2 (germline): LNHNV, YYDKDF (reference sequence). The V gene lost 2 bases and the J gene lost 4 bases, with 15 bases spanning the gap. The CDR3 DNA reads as TGTGCCACCAGCAGATCCCTGCACAGGGAAAATCAGCCCCAGCATTTT. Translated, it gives CATSRSLHRENQPQHF. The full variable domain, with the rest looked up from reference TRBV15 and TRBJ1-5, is DAMVIQNPRYQVTQFGKPVTLSCSQTLNHNVMYWYQQKSSQAPKLLFHYYDKDFNNEADTPDNFQSRRPNTSFCFLDIRSPGLGDTAMYLCATSRSLHRENQPQHFGDGTRLSIL.

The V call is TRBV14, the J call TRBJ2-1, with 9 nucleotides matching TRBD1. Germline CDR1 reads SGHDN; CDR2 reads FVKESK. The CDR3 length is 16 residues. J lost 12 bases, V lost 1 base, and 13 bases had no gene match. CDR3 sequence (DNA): TGTGCCAGCAGCCAAGTATTGGGACAGGGTCCATTGGGGCAGTTCTTC. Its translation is CASSQVLGQGPLGQFF.

CDR3 amino acids: CASSSSSYEQYF. CDR3 DNA sequence: TGTGCCAGCAGTTCGAGCTCCTACGAGCAGTACTTC. This chain uses TRBV28 with TRBJ2-7; D is undetermined. The CDR3 is 12 residues long. V was trimmed by 4 bases and J by 0 bases, leaving 4 bases between them. Germline-derived CDR1 and CDR2 are MDHEN and SYDVKM.

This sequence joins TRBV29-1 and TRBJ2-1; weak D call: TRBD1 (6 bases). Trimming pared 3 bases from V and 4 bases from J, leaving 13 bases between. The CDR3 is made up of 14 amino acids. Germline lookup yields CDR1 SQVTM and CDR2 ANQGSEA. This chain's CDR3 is CSVDRTAFYNEQFF. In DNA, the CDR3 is TGCAGCGTTGATCGGACAGCCTTTTACAATGAGCAGTTCTTC.

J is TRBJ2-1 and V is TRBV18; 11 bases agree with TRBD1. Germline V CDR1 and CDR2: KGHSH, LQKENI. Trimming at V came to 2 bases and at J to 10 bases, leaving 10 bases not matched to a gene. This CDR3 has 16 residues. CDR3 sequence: CASSPYRDRGFGEQFF. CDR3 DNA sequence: TGTGCCAGCTCACCATATCGGGACAGGGGGTTCGGCGAGCAGTTCTTC.